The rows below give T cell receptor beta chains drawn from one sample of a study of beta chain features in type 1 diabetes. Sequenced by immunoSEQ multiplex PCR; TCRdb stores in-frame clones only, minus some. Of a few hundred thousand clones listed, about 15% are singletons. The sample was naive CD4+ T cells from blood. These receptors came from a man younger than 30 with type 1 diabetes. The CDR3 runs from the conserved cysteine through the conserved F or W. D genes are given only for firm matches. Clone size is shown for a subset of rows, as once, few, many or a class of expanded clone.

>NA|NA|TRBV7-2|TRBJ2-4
CASSHNRDLDIQYF
TGTGCCAGCAGCCATAACAGGGACCTGGACATTCAGTACTTC
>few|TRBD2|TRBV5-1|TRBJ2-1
CASSLDPAGDNEQFF
TGCGCCAGCAGCTTGGATCCAGCGGGAGACAATGAGCAGTTCTTC
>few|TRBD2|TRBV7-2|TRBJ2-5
CASSSRSGNGWETQYF
TGTGCCAGCAGCTCCCGGAGCGGGAACGGGTGGGAGACCCAGTACTTC
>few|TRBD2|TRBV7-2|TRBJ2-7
CASSTGSRGGPPYEQYF
TGTGCCAGCAGCACCGGATCGCGGGGGGGGCCTCCCTACGAGCAGTACTTC
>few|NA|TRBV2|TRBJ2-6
CARRPSGANVLTF
TGTGCCAGGCGCCCCTCTGGGGCCAACGTCCTGACTTTC
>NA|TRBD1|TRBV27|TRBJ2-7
CASSYRGLSYEQYF
TGTGCCAGCAGTTACAGGGGGCTTTCCTACGAGCAGTACTTC
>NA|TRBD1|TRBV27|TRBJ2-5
CASSQSGTGVTQYF
TGTGCCAGCAGCCAGTCCGGGACAGGGGTGACCCAGTACTTC
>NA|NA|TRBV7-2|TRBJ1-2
CASSPNARDGYTF
TGTGCCAGCAGCCCTAACGCGAGGGATGGCTACACCTTC
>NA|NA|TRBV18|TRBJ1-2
CASSPPGVGYTF
TGTGCCAGCTCACCCCCAGGGGTCGGCTACACCTTC
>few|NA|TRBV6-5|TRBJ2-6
CASSYLSGANVLTF
TGTGCCAGCAGTTACCTCTCTGGGGCCAACGTCCTGACTTTC
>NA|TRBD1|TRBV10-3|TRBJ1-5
CAISDFLGQGRNQPQHF
TGTGCCATCAGTGATTTCCTCGGACAGGGACGCAATCAGCCCCAGCATTTT
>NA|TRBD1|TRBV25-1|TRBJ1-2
CASSDPAGGDYGYTF
TGTGCCAGCAGTGACCCCGCAGGGGGTGACTATGGCTACACCTTC
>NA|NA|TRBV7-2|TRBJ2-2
CASRNRGFGELFF
TGTGCCAGCAGGAACCGGGGTTTCGGGGAGCTGTTTTTT
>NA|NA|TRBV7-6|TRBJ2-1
CASSSTESSYNEQFF
TGTGCCAGCAGCTCAACAGAAAGCTCCTACAATGAGCAGTTCTTC
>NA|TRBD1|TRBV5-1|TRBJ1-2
CASSLASTQYRGSNYGYTF
TGCGCCAGCAGCTTGGCCTCAACCCAATACAGGGGTTCTAACTATGGCTACACCTTC
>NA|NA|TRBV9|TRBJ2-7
CASSVVMVAESSYEQYF
TGTGCCAGCAGCGTAGTAATGGTAGCGGAGAGCTCCTACGAGCAGTACTTC
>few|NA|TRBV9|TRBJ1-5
CASKRAPQHF
TGTGCCAGCAAACGAGCGCCCCAGCATTTT
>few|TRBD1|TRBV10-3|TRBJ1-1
CATGTGSNTEAFF
TGTGCCACCGGGACAGGGTCGAACACTGAAGCTTTCTTT
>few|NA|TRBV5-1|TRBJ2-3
CASSQGSDTDTQYF
TGCGCCAGCAGCCAGGGGTCAGACACAGATACGCAGTATTTT
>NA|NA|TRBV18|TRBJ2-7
CASSPSAGRKYEQYF
TGTGCCAGCTCACCATCGGCAGGGCGGAAGTACGAGCAGTACTTC
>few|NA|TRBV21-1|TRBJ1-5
CASSKSPAWPGSNQPQHF
TGTGCCAGCAGCAAAAGCCCCGCCTGGCCGGGAAGCAATCAGCCCCAGCATTTT
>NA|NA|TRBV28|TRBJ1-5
CASSFRPQHF
TGTGCCAGCAGTTTTAGGCCCCAGCATTTT
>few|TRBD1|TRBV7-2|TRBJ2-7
CASSLAQGQGAYEQYF
TGTGCCAGCAGCTTAGCGCAGGGACAGGGGGCCTACGAGCAGTACTTC
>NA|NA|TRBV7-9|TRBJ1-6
CASSSRAGGSGSPLHF
TGTGCCAGCAGCTCCCGGGCCGGGGGTAGTGGTTCACCCCTCCACTTT
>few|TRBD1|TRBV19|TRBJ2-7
CASSKDRDPGEQYF
TGTGCCAGTAGTAAGGACAGGGATCCCGGCGAGCAGTACTTC
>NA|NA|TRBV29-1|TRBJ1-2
CSVERGSGGYTF
TGCAGCGTTGAACGGGGAAGCGGTGGCTACACCTTC
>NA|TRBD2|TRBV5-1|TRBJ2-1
CASSLYSGGSSYNEQFF
TGCGCCAGCAGCTTATATAGCGGGGGCTCTTCCTACAATGAGCAGTTCTTC
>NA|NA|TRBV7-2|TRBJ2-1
CASSSDIYEQFF
TGTGCCAGCAGCTCTGACATTTATGAGCAGTTCTTC
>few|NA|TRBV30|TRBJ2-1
CAWRGGYNEQFF
TGTGCCTGGAGAGGGGGTTACAATGAGCAGTTCTTC
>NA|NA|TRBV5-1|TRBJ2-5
CASSPGQSQETQYF
TGCGCCAGCAGCCCCGGACAGTCCCAAGAGACCCAGTACTTC
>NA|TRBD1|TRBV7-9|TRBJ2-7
CASSPRGTGHYEQYF
TGTGCCAGCAGCCCTCGCGGGACAGGCCACTACGAGCAGTACTTC
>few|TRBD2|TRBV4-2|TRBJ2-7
CASSLWTSDEQYF
TGTGCCAGCAGCCTCTGGACTAGCGACGAGCAGTACTTC
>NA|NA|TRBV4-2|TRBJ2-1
CASNQDGAYNEQFF
TGTGCCAGCAACCAAGATGGAGCGTACAATGAGCAGTTCTTC
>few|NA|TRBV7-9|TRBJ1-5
CASSSQGNQPQHF
TGTGCCAGCAGCTCCCAGGGGAATCAGCCCCAGCATTTT
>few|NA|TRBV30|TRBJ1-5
CAWSGDSNQPQHF
TGTGCCTGGTCGGGGGATAGCAATCAGCCCCAGCATTTT
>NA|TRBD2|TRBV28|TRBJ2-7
CASSPGLVVYEQYF
TGTGCCAGCAGCCCGGGACTAGTCGTCTACGAGCAGTACTTC
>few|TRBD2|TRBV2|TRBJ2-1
CASKGTTPGEQFF
TGTGCCAGCAAGGGGACTACTCCCGGTGAGCAGTTCTTC
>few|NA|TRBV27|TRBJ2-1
CASSPHYNEQFF
TGTGCCAGCAGTCCACACTACAATGAGCAGTTCTTC
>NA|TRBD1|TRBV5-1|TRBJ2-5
CASSPGQGLETQYF
TGCGCCAGCAGCCCGGGACAGGGATTAGAGACCCAGTACTTC
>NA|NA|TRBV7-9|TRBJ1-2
CASAQGSNYGYTF
TGTGCCAGCGCTCAGGGCTCTAACTATGGCTACACCTTC
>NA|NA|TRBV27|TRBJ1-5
CASSSRGGANQPQHF
TGTGCCAGCAGCTCCAGGGGAGGGGCCAATCAGCCCCAGCATTTT
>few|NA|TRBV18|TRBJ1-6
CASSYMGESPLHF
TGTGCCAGCTCATACATGGGAGAATCACCCCTCCACTTT
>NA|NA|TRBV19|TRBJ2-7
CASSTALGGYEQYF
TGTGCCAGTAGTACCGCACTAGGAGGCTACGAGCAGTACTTC
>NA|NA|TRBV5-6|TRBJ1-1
CASSLGRNTEAFF
TGTGCCAGCAGCTTGGGTAGAAACACTGAAGCTTTCTTT
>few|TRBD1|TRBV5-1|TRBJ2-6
CASSLSPQGVYGANVLTF
TGCGCCAGCAGCTTAAGCCCACAGGGGGTGTATGGGGCCAACGTCCTGACTTTC
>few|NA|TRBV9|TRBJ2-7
CASSVGQAASYEQYF
TGTGCCAGCAGCGTAGGTCAAGCGGCCTCCTACGAGCAGTACTTC
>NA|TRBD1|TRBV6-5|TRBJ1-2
CASSQQGARGYTF
TGTGCCAGCAGTCAACAGGGGGCGCGCGGCTACACCTTC
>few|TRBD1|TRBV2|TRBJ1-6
CASSAGQANSPLHF
TGTGCCAGCAGTGCGGGACAGGCTAATTCACCCCTCCACTTT